Listed here are 21 T cell receptor beta chains from one sample, sequenced in a study of CXCR3-negative and CXCR3-positive naive CD8 T cells (dated by TCRdb to the late 2010s). TCRdb shows the sequencer as NextSeq 550. The Human TCR Profiling Kit (MiLaboratory) was used to prepare UMI-labeled 5' RACE TRB cDNA libraries. TCRdb reanalyzed the reads, keeping one entry per CDR3 protein sequence and omitting DNA. The sample's records list roughly 90,000 distinct CDR3 sequences. The ten biggest clones cover 1.7% of the sample. Sequencing was done on a sample of naive CXCR3- CD8+ T cells from blood. The sample's cell subset or site label, in plain terms: CD45RO-CCR7+CD27+CD95- naive CD8+ T cells lacking CXCR3 (TNR3-). The receptors were sampled from a human donor in good health. Some clones in this sample may be carry-over from other donors' samples.

The CDR3: CASSLWTGGANTEAFF. The rearrangement uses TRBV6-6 and TRBJ1-1; TCRdb reports TRBD1, a call that lacks DNA to check it against. The germline V gene encodes CDR1 MNHNY and CDR2 SVGAGI (reference sequence). CDR3 length: 16 amino acids.

The chain joins TRBV29-1 to TRBJ2-7; with no DNA, the TCRdb D assignment of TRBD1 cannot be verified. The CDR3 has 11 amino acids. Germline-derived CDR1 and CDR2 are SQVTM and ANQGSEA. The CDR3 protein is CSAGTGGEQYF.

The chain recombines TRBV12-3 or TRBV12-4 with TRBJ2-7; TCRdb proposes TRBD2, but this gene call is untestable without DNA. This CDR3 contains 13 residues. The CDR3 reads CASSVGTVYEQYF.

This chain uses TRBV28 with TRBJ2-5; the TCRdb D gene call, TRBD2, has no DNA to confirm it. The CDR3 consists of 15 residues. Germline V lookup: CDR1 MDHEN, CDR2 SYDVKM. The CDR3 sequence: CASSPLVEGQETQYF.

The chain joins TRBV3-1 to TRBJ2-7; TCRdb's D call of TRBD2 is untestable without DNA. The CDR3 has 15 residues. Germline V lookup: CDR1 LGHDT, CDR2 YNNKEL (reference sequence). This CDR3 is CASSQDAAGLGEQYF.

The rearrangement uses TRBV9 and TRBJ2-7; TCRdb designates TRBD1, a call that cannot be tested without DNA. Looked up from germline, CDR1 is SGDLS and CDR2 is YYNGEE. CDR3 length equals 16 residues. The CDR3 spells CASSVEGRSGDYEQYF.

The chain links TRBV29-1 to TRBJ1-3; the D call of TRBD1 rests on TCRdb alone, since no DNA is present to check it. CDR1 and CDR2 from the germline V gene are SQVTM and ANQGSEA. There are 13 residues in the CDR3. The CDR3: CSVRDRTGNTIYF.

This chain joins TRBV14 and TRBJ1-2; TCRdb's assignment of TRBD1 cannot be checked, as there is no DNA. The CDR3 has 13 residues. Germline CDR1 reads SGHDN; CDR2 reads FVKESK. The CDR3 protein is CASRGQANYGYTF.

V gene TRBV4-1 combines with J gene TRBJ1-1. The germline CDR1 and CDR2 sequences are MGHRA and YSYEKL. The CDR3 covers 13 residues. CDR3 sequence reads: CASSQDQYTEAFF.

J is TRBJ2-2 and V is TRBV12-3 or TRBV12-4; the D gene TCRdb calls, TRBD2, cannot be checked with no DNA. The CDR3 totals 16 residues. The CDR3 loop reads CASSPTSGGITGELFF.

The chain employs TRBV5-1 and TRBJ2-7; TCRdb proposes TRBD2, but this gene call is untestable without DNA. The germline V gene encodes CDR1 SGHRS and CDR2 YFSETQ. This CDR3 spans 14 amino acids. CDR3 sequence reads: CASSYVDGSDEQYF.

V is TRBV7-8 and J is TRBJ2-5; TCRdb returns TRBD1, unconfirmable since there is no DNA. The CDR3 has 14 residues. Germline V gene sequence: CDR1 SGHVS, CDR2 FQNEAQ. The CDR3 sequence: CASEGTGGWETQYF. Variable domain in full (rest from reference TRBV7-8 and TRBJ2-5): GAGVSQSPRYKVAKRGQDVALRCDPISGHVSLFWYQQALGQGPEFLTYFQNEAQLDKSGLPSDRFFAERPEGSVSTLKIQRTQQEDSAVYLCASEGTGGWETQYFGPGTRLLVL.

This chain links TRBV7-3 with TRBJ2-1; checking the TCRdb D call of TRBD2 is not possible without DNA. This CDR3 has 14 residues. Looked up from germline, CDR1 is SGHTA and CDR2 is FQGTGA. Here the CDR3 reads CASSLAGGNNEQFF.

The chain employs TRBV29-1 and TRBJ1-1; TCRdb reports TRBD1, a call that lacks DNA to check it against. The V gene's germline CDR1 is SQVTM and CDR2 ANQGSEA. The CDR3 loop spans 14 amino acids. This CDR3 is CSVRGQGKDTEAFF. Drawing the rest from reference TRBV29-1 and TRBJ1-1, the complete variable domain is SAVISQKPSRDICQRGTSLTIQCQVDSQVTMMFWYRQQPGQSLTLIATANQGSEATYESGFVIDKFPISRPNLTFSTLTVSNMSPEDSSIYLCSVRGQGKDTEAFFGQGTRLTVV.

This chain joins TRBV15 and TRBJ2-5; absent DNA, TCRdb's TRBD1 call cannot be checked. This CDR3 has 14 amino acids. Germline V gives CDR1 LNHNV, CDR2 YYDKDF (reference sequence). Here the CDR3 reads CATHHYGDRETQYF.

The V gene is TRBV7-6, the J gene TRBJ2-7. The CDR3 sequence is 14 residues long. Per germline, CDR1 SGHVS and CDR2 FNYEAQ. Here the CDR3 reads CASSLSGRGDEQYF. The full variable domain, rest sourced from reference TRBV7-6 and TRBJ2-7, is GAGVSQSPRYKVTKRGQDVALRCDPISGHVSLYWYRQALGQGPEFLTYFNYEAQQDKSGLPNDRFSAERPEGSISTLTIQRTEQRDSAMYRCASSLSGRGDEQYFGPGTRLTVT.

The CDR3 sequence is CSVERTDGYEQYF. V usage is TRBV29-1 and J usage is TRBJ2-7; TCRdb proposes TRBD1, but this gene call is untestable without DNA. CDR3 length: 13 amino acids. In germline, CDR1 is SQVTM, CDR2 ANQGSEA.

V gene TRBV6-5 combines with J gene TRBJ2-2. Germline CDR1 reads MNHEY; CDR2 reads SVGAGI. This CDR3 contains 13 residues. CDR3: CASSYGFGGELFF.

V and J are TRBV7-9 and TRBJ1-2; the TCRdb D gene call, TRBD1, has no DNA to confirm it. The CDR3 spans 15 residues. The V gene's germline CDR1 is SEHNR and CDR2 FQNEAQ (reference sequence). The CDR3 loop is CASSLATGEEGGYTF.

The chain uses TRBV7-9 and TRBJ2-1; checking the TCRdb D call of TRBD1 is not possible without DNA. The germline gives CDR1 SEHNR, CDR2 FQNEAQ (reference sequence). The CDR3 is made up of 15 amino acids. This CDR3 is CASSPPGGGAAEQFF.

The chain combines TRBV10-3 with TRBJ2-7; TCRdb returns TRBD1, unconfirmable since there is no DNA. This CDR3 has 16 amino acids. Per germline, CDR1 ENHRY and CDR2 SYGVKD. The CDR3 loop is CAISESRGQMPYEQYF.